This passage covers 19 T cell receptor beta chains from one sample sequenced in a study of human T cells and chemical hapten exposure. TCRdb re-analysed the RACE reads in MiXCR, keeping a single row per CDR3 protein. The sample shows about 46,000 distinct CDR3 sequences, 8.5% to 10% of them seen only once. Time point specified: pre-sensitization, week 0. Treatment given: therapeutic diphenylcyclopropenone sensitization with weekly scalp DPC. The sample consisted of whole blood, taken in connection with sensitization to the hapten diphenylcyclopropenone (DPC). The receptors originated from a middle-aged woman with alopecia areata. Some clones in this sample may be carry-over from other donors' samples.

This chain joins TRBV3-1 and TRBJ2-5; D is unclear. Germline V gene lookup returns CDR1 LGHDT and CDR2 YNNKEL (reference sequence). The ends were cut back, 3 bases at V and 5 bases at J, with 16 bases in the middle. This CDR3 contains 15 residues. In DNA, the CDR3 is TGTGCCAGCAGCCACCCCAAAGCGAGTAGGGAGACCCAGTACTTC. Amino acids: CASSHPKASRETQYF.

This clonotype was counted once. The rearrangement links TRBV20-1 to TRBJ1-1, with D perhaps matching TRBD1 (5 bases). The CDR3 runs to 12 residues. The germline V gene has CDR1 DFQATT and CDR2 SNEGSKA (reference sequence). V was shortened by 7 bases and J by 6 bases, with 15 bases between the two germline ends. The CDR3 DNA follows: TGCAGTGTTAGCGGGGGTACATCTGAAGCTTTCTTT. This sequence encodes CSVSGGTSEAFF.

This clonotype was recorded at least ten times. The chain joins TRBV3-1 to TRBJ2-4; D may match TRBD1 or TRBD2 (5 bases each). The ends were cut back, 4 bases at V and 1 base at J, with 17 bases in the middle. The V gene's germline CDR1 is LGHDT and CDR2 YNNKEL (reference sequence). The CDR3 contains 17 residues. This chain's CDR3 is CASSPFGTPLAKNIQYF. In DNA form, the CDR3 reads TGTGCCAGCAGCCCCTTCGGGACCCCTCTGGCCAAAAACATTCAGTACTTC.

In its sample, this clonotype was seen many times. The V and J genes are TRBV2 and TRBJ2-7, with TRBD1 as a possible D gene (6 bases). The V gene lost 9 bases and the J gene lost 0 bases, with 9 bases spanning the gap. The CDR3 spans 12 residues. CDR1 and CDR2 (germline): SNHLY, FYNNEI. The CDR3 sequence is CASRDTSYEQYF. CDR3 coding DNA: TGTGCCAGTCGGGACACCTCCTACGAGCAGTACTTC.

This clonotype was seen many times. The chain joins TRBV5-6 to TRBJ1-1; D gene uncertain. This CDR3 region has 15 residues. Germline loops: CDR1 SGHDT, CDR2 YYEEEE. V gave up 6 bases and J gave up 4 bases, with 19 bases separating them. CDR3 region: CASNYRARLGTEAFF. The DNA for the CDR3 is TGTGCCAGCAACTACCGGGCGAGACTGGGCACTGAAGCTTTCTTT.

The rearrangement uses TRBV9 and TRBJ1-1; 7 bases match TRBD1. The CDR3 runs to 13 residues. CDR1 and CDR2 from the germline V gene are SGDLS and YYNGEE. Trimming took 1 base from V and 5 from J; bases not matched to a gene: 2. CDR3 residues: CASSVRDRTEAFF. In DNA, the CDR3 is TGTGCCAGCAGCGTAAGGGACAGAACTGAAGCTTTCTTT.

This clonotype was counted a few times. This chain connects TRBV4-1 to TRBJ2-6; TRBD1 agrees at 8 bases. CDR1 MGHRA and CDR2 YSYEKL come from the germline V gene. V lost 4 bases to trimming and J lost 0 bases; unmatched junction nucleotides: 8. The CDR3 is made up of 18 amino acids. CDR3 nucleotides: TGCGCCAGCAGCCGGACTGGACAGGGCATCTCTGGGGCCAACGTCCTGACTTTC. Its protein is CASSRTGQGISGANVLTF.

Ten or more counts support this clonotype. J is TRBJ1-2 and V is TRBV6-2 or TRBV6-3; no definite D call. Germline values: CDR1 MNHEY, CDR2 SVGEGT. The CDR3 runs 12 residues. Trimming removed 2 bases at V and 5 bases at J, with 6 bases between. CDR3 residues: CASSYDLYGYTF. The CDR3 region has the DNA TGTGCCAGCAGTTACGATCTTTATGGCTACACCTTC.

This clonotype appeared many times. The rearrangement links TRBV4-2 to TRBJ2-3; D is unresolved. CDR1 is LGHNA and CDR2 is YNFKEQ in the germline V gene. This CDR3 is 11 amino acids long. CDR3 in DNA: TGTGCTTCAGCGTGGGGAGATACGCAGTATTTT. It encodes CASAWGDTQYF.

In this sample, this clonotype turned up many times. The germline gene is not matched at one end of the junction; a read error may be the cause. The chain joins TRBV12-3 or TRBV12-4 to TRBJ2-7; the match to TRBD2 covers 9 bases. The CDR3 runs 14 residues. CDR3 region: CASSLAGNSYEQYF. The CDR3 DNA reads TGTGCCAGCAGTCTAGCGGGGAACTCCTACGAGCAGTACTTC.

This clonotype was seen ten or more times. V gene TRBV9 combines with J gene TRBJ1-5; 7 bases are shared with TRBD1. V lost 4 bases to trimming and J lost 7 bases; unmatched junction nucleotides: 8. The V gene's germline CDR1 is SGDLS and CDR2 YYNGEE. The CDR3 is 14 amino acids. In DNA, the CDR3 is TGTGCCAGCAGCCCTACAGGGGTCGGGCAGCCCCAGCATTTT. It specifies CASSPTGVGQPQHF.

This sequence joins TRBV20-1 and TRBJ1-1; D is undetermined. The germline gives CDR1 DFQATT, CDR2 SNEGSKA (reference sequence). With 1 base removed from V and 6 bases from J, the gap between germline ends came to 12 bases. CDR3 length equals 13 residues. The CDR3 nucleotides are TGCAGTGCTAGAGCCCCGGGAGAGGCTGAAGCTTTCTTT. This encodes CSARAPGEAEAFF.

The sample holds many counts of this clonotype. The rearrangement links TRBV2 to TRBJ1-6, with D possibly being TRBD1 (6 bases). Trimming took off 3 bases at V and 14 bases at J, with 11 bases between the two ends. The germline V gene has CDR1 SNHLY and CDR2 FYNNEI. CDR3 length: 12 residues. The DNA for the CDR3 is TGTGCCAGCAGTGACAACAAGGGGGCCCTCCACTTT. This codes for CASSDNKGALHF.

This clonotype appeared many times. The chain carries TRBV5-5 and TRBJ1-5, with TRBD1 matching over 7 bases. Germline V CDR1 and CDR2: SGHKS, YYEKEE (reference sequence). This CDR3 is 15 amino acids long. V was clipped by 4 bases and J by 7 bases; unmatched bases: 11. The CDR3 DNA reads TGTGCCAGCAGCATGACAGGGTCCGTATACCAGCCCCAGCATTTT. It specifies CASSMTGSVYQPQHF.

In its sample, this clonotype was seen many times. The chain combines TRBV6-1 with TRBJ2-1, with TRBD2 matching over 10 bases. The V and J ends lost 6 bases and 8 bases, in that order; junction bases with no gene match: 10. The CDR3 sequence is 15 residues long. Germline V gene data show CDR1 as MNHNS and CDR2 as SASEGT. The CDR3 nucleotides read TGTGCCAGCAGAGCGAGCGGGGGGGCCGTATATGAGCAGTTCTTC. Residues: CASRASGGAVYEQFF.

This clonotype appeared many times. The chain combines TRBV4-3 with TRBJ2-1; a possible D gene is TRBD1 (6 bases). The CDR3 has 14 residues. The germline V gene encodes CDR1 LGHNA and CDR2 YSLEER. Trimming pared 1 base from V and 9 bases from J, leaving 13 bases between. The CDR3 protein is CASSQVRGGGEQFF. CDR3 sequence (DNA): TGCGCCAGCAGCCAAGTTCGTGGGGGCGGTGAGCAGTTCTTC.

This clonotype was recorded many times. This rearrangement joins TRBV9 to TRBJ2-2, with D unclear. With 3 bases removed from V and 1 base from J, the gap between germline ends came to 10 bases. CDR1 SGDLS and CDR2 YYNGEE come from the germline V gene. CDR3 length: 15 amino acids. The CDR3: CASSAGVRNTGELFF. The CDR3 region has the DNA TGTGCCAGCAGCGCAGGCGTTCGGAACACCGGGGAGCTGTTTTTT.

This clonotype was counted ten times or more. The chain combines TRBV10-3 with TRBJ2-3; TRBD2 aligns across 13 bases. V was pared by 5 bases and J by 0 bases, with 11 bases of the junction left unmatched. The germline CDR1 and CDR2 sequences are ENHRY and SYGVKD. CDR3 length: 19 amino acids. CDR3 sequence: CAISRSGTSGEISTDTQYF. The CDR3 bases are TGTGCCATCAGTCGATCCGGGACTAGCGGGGAAATAAGCACAGATACGCAGTATTTT.

This clonotype was picked up a small number of times. The rearrangement joins TRBV7-6 to TRBJ1-3, with D possibly matching TRBD1 (6 bases). Germline values: CDR1 SGHVS, CDR2 FNYEAQ. CDR3 length: 15 amino acids. V dropped 0 bases and J dropped 3 bases, with 9 bases sitting between them. The CDR3: CASSLAGGNGNTIYF. DNA of the CDR3: TGTGCCAGCAGCTTAGCCGGGGGCAATGGAAACACCATATATTTT.